These 2 T cell receptor beta chains came from one sample sequenced in a study of beta chain features in type 1 diabetes. The entirety of the isolated RNA underwent reverse transcription, so expressed TCRB transcripts were sequenced. Sequenced by immunoSEQ multiplex PCR; TCRdb stores in-frame clones only, minus some. The table records over 150,000 clones, approximately 13% of them present only once. Sequencing was performed on central memory CD4+ T cells from blood. The receptors were gathered from a woman aged 18-29 years in good health.

V usage is TRBV5-1 and J usage is TRBJ2-5; D is uncertain. Germline CDR1 and CDR2: SGHRS and YFSETQ. Trimming removed 4 bases at V and 5 bases at J, with 6 bases between. The CDR3 has 11 amino acids. For the CDR3, the DNA is TGCGCCAGCAGCCAGAGGGAGACCCAGTACTTC. Encoded protein: CASSQRETQYF.

The chain carries TRBV18 and TRBJ1-1; D remains ambiguous. CDR3 size: 12 residues. V was clipped by 1 base and J by 5 bases, with 5 bases between them. Germline V gives CDR1 KGHSH, CDR2 LQKENI. CDR3 residues: CASSPQRTEAFF. In DNA form, the CDR3 reads TGTGCCAGCTCACCACAGAGAACTGAAGCTTTCTTT.